These T cell receptor beta chains were read from a single sample in a study of persistence of HIV-infected CD4 T cells. This table comes from immunoSEQ multiplex PCR, and its TCRdb copy is limited to in-frame clones, with some not included. The sample lists about 48,000 clones; approximately 72% were seen once. Antigens of these TCRs are unknown. The sequencing used CD4+ T cells sorted from PBMCs after approximately 19-hour stimulation, collected from a patient who received antiretroviral therapy. These receptor sequences come from an adult man with HIV who was CMV-seropositive. Both conserved end residues are part of each CDR3. The D gene is left open where the match is weak. The listing skips clone size in some rows; elsewhere it reads once, few, many or a size class.

clone size,CDR3 length,J gene,V gene,D gene,CDR3 protein,CDR3 DNA
.,14,TRBJ1-1,TRBV29-1,.,CSADFVSTNTEAFF,TGCAGCGCTGACTTTGTGTCAACGAACACTGAAGCTTTCTTT
.,15,TRBJ1-2,TRBV6-6,.,CASIDPQKVGYGYTF,TGTGCCAGCATCGATCCACAGAAGGTTGGGTATGGCTACACCTTC
.,13,TRBJ1-1,TRBV7-2,.,CASSLDRDTEAFF,TGTGCCAGCAGCTTGGACAGAGACACTGAAGCTTTCTTT
once,13,TRBJ2-5,TRBV11-1,.,CASSLGLEETQYF,TGTGCCAGCAGCTTAGGACTAGAAGAGACCCAGTACTTC
.,11,TRBJ2-5,TRBV6-6,.,CATRYQETQYF,TGTGCCACCCGCTATCAGGAGACCCAGTACTTC
once,17,TRBJ2-3,TRBV5-8,TRBD2,CASSVGLAGVDTDTQYF,TGTGCCAGCAGCGTTGGACTAGCGGGAGTAGACACAGATACGCAGTATTTT
.,13,TRBJ2-3,TRBV7-2,.,CASSLATTYTQYF,TGTGCCAGCAGCTTAGCGACTACTTATACGCAGTATTTT
.,14,TRBJ2-5,TRBV3-1/TRBV3-2,.,CASSQRTVQETQYF,TGTGCCAGCAGCCAGAGGACAGTACAAGAGACCCAGTACTTC
.,12,TRBJ1-6,TRBV19,.,CASSGVRSPLHF,TGTGCCAGTAGTGGGGTGAGGTCACCCCTCCACTTT
.,17,TRBJ1-2,TRBV7-2,.,CASSLAGAGIKAYGYTF,TGTGCCAGCAGCTTAGCGGGGGCGGGGATCAAGGCCTATGGCTACACCTTC